These 8 T cell receptor beta chains came from one sample sequenced in a study of T cells in Graves' hyperthyroidism and ophthalmopathy. TCR beta CDR3 regions were amplified from RNA. With the HTBI primer set, the TCR CDR3 went through a first round of RT-PCR. A single record per CDR3 protein comes from TCRdb applying MiXCR to the multiplex PCR reads. Of approximately 360,000 distinct CDR3 sequences listed, 25% are singletons. Material: blood. Receptor source: a man in his fifties or sixties with Graves' hyperthyroidism.

The chain carries TRBV7-8 and TRBJ2-5; TRBD2 might be the D (5 bases). Trimming removed 11 bases from V and 7 bases from J, with 14 bases in between. This CDR3 has 11 residues. Germline V gives CDR1 SGHVS, CDR2 FQNEAQ. The CDR3 nucleotides are TGTGCCGCACGGGGTTACGGGACCCAGTACTTC. It is translated as CAARGYGTQYF.

This clonotype was observed a few times. The rearrangement uses TRBV7-2 and TRBJ2-7; D perhaps matches TRBD2 (6 bases). CDR1 and CDR2 from the germline V gene are SGHTA and FQGNSA. The CDR3 covers 18 residues. Trimming left V 2 bases short and J 5 bases short, with 25 bases between. The CDR3: CASSLWGLGSSFVDEQYF. CDR3 coding DNA: TGTGCCAGCAGCTTATGGGGACTGGGTTCATCTTTTGTGGACGAGCAGTACTTC.

V gene TRBV28 combines with J gene TRBJ2-7; 9 bases map to TRBD1. V shed 9 bases and J 6 bases; nucleotides not matched to a gene: 12. Looked up from germline, CDR1 is MDHEN and CDR2 is SYDVKM. The CDR3 is 14 amino acids. CDR3 region: CASKPGTGLSEQYF. In nucleotides, the CDR3 is TGTGCCAGTAAGCCTGGGACAGGGCTATCCGAGCAGTACTTC.

The CDR3 DNA reads TGCGCCAGCAGCCAAGTCGGACAGTACTACGAGCAGTACTTC. Translation gives CASSQVGQYYEQYF. This chain connects TRBV4-1 to TRBJ2-7, with D perhaps matching TRBD1 (6 bases). The CDR3 is 14 residues long. V gave up 1 base and J gave up 3 bases, with 10 bases separating them. CDR1 is MGHRA, CDR2 YSYEKL, per germline.

Only a few counts were recorded for this clonotype. The CDR3: CASSDLGQGYGYTF. CDR3 nucleotides: TGCGCCAGCAGTGATCTAGGACAGGGCTATGGCTACACCTTC. The rearrangement links TRBV10-2 to TRBJ1-2, with 8 bases aligning to TRBD1. The V and J ends lost 3 bases and 4 bases, in that order; junction bases with no gene match: 4. Germline V gene data show CDR1 as WSHSY and CDR2 as SAAADI. CDR3 length: 14 residues.

There are a few counts of this clonotype. This rearrangement joins TRBV24-1 to TRBJ1-1; 7 nucleotides line up with TRBD1. Trimming at V came to 3 bases and at J to 3 bases, leaving 6 bases not matched to a gene. In germline, CDR1 is KGHDR, CDR2 SFDVKD. The CDR3 consists of 15 residues. CDR3 in amino acids: CATSDHRGGHTEAFF. CDR3 nucleotides: TGTGCCACCAGTGATCACAGGGGTGGTCACACTGAAGCTTTCTTT.

In its sample, this clonotype was seen a few times. The chain carries TRBV10-3 and TRBJ2-3; D possibly corresponds to TRBD1 (6 bases). The CDR3 totals 15 residues. The germline V gene has CDR1 ENHRY and CDR2 SYGVKD. V lost 6 bases and J 0 bases, leaving 13 bases between the germline ends. The CDR3 nucleotides are TGTGCCATCAGGACCGGGACAACTAGCACAGATACGCAGTATTTT. Protein product: CAIRTGTTSTDTQYF.

This clonotype was counted only a few times. The chain couples TRBV7-9 to TRBJ2-1; D is unresolved. Looked up from germline, CDR1 is SEHNR and CDR2 is FQNEAQ (reference sequence). Trimming pared 4 bases from V and 9 bases from J, leaving 10 bases between. The CDR3 covers 12 residues. CDR3 DNA: TGTGCCAGCAGCTCCCCGCAAAGTGAGCAGTTCTTC. Its protein is CASSSPQSEQFF.